A selection of T cell receptor beta chains follows, all from one sample in a study of cytomegalovirus exposure and HLA in healthy donors. Repertoires were generated with immunoSEQ multiplex PCR, while TCRdb's copy carries only in-frame clones and drops some. The table lists under 400,000 clones, over 75% of them singletons. Sequencing used PBMCs. The receptors were gathered from a man between 25 and 39 years old in good health and CMV-seronegative. Both conserved end residues are part of each CDR3. D genes are given only for firm matches. The size of a clone is reported for some rows only, either as once, few or many, or as a class for expanded clones.

D,size,V,J,CDR3,DNA
.,few,TRBV25-1,TRBJ1-2,CASRLCMTGYGYTF,TGTGCCAGCAGGCTATGTATGACTGGCTATGGCTACACCTTC
TRBD2,.,TRBV7-8,TRBJ2-7,CASSLRAGGPYEQYF,TGTGCCAGCAGCTTACGGGCGGGGGGGCCTTACGAGCAGTACTTC
TRBD1,.,TRBV19,TRBJ2-7,CASSIGTGDSYEQYF,TGTGCCAGTAGTATAGGGACAGGGGACTCCTACGAGCAGTACTTC
TRBD2,.,TRBV19,TRBJ2-3,CASSGTSGGYPSTDTQYF,TGTGCCAGTAGTGGGACTAGCGGGGGCTACCCGAGCACAGATACGCAGTATTTT
TRBD1,.,TRBV15,TRBJ1-5,CATSTRFRQGGAREGNQPQHF,TGTGCCACCAGTACCAGATTTCGACAGGGAGGAGCGCGCGAGGGCAATCAGCCCCAGCATTTT
TRBD1,few,TRBV7-2,TRBJ2-7,CASSSGTGHLEQYF,TGTGCCAGCAGCTCCGGGACAGGGCACCTCGAGCAGTACTTC
.,.,TRBV9,TRBJ1-5,CASSVGELGHQPQHF,TGTGCCAGCAGCGTAGGGGAGTTGGGTCACCAGCCCCAGCATTTT
TRBD1,.,TRBV7-9,TRBJ1-4,CASSLEGGINEKLFF,TGTGCCAGCAGCTTAGAAGGGGGCATCAATGAAAAACTGTTTTTT
TRBD1,.,TRBV19,TRBJ1-1,CASRQGGREGAFF,TGTGCCAGTAGGCAAGGGGGCCGGGAGGGAGCTTTCTTT
TRBD1,.,TRBV29-1,TRBJ2-1,CSVEGQGAINEQFF,TGCAGCGTTGAAGGACAGGGGGCGATCAATGAGCAGTTCTTC
TRBD1,.,TRBV7-9,TRBJ1-1,CASSTRDRGENTEAFF,TGTGCCAGCAGCACCCGGGACAGGGGAGAGAACACTGAAGCTTTCTTT
TRBD1,.,TRBV18,TRBJ1-5,CASSPKDRGDQPQHF,TGTGCCAGCTCACCAAAAGACAGGGGGGATCAGCCCCAGCATTTT
.,.,TRBV6-1,TRBJ2-1,CASSQLINEQFF,TGTGCCAGCAGCCAACTCATAAATGAGCAGTTCTTC
.,.,TRBV27,TRBJ1-1,CASSPRWGGSNTEAFF,TGTGCCAGCAGTCCCAGATGGGGGGGATCGAACACTGAAGCTTTCTTT
.,once,TRBV6-6,TRBJ2-7,CASSYKGGEYEQYF,TGTGCCAGCAGTTACAAAGGGGGAGAGTACGAGCAGTACTTC
.,.,TRBV9,TRBJ2-1,CASGASNNEQFF,TGTGCCAGCGGAGCCTCAAACAATGAGCAGTTCTTC
.,once,TRBV7-2,TRBJ2-2,CASSFLSHGELFF,TGTGCCAGCAGCTTCCTTAGTCATGGGGAGCTGTTTTTT
TRBD2,.,TRBV4-2,TRBJ2-5,CASSQERLGTSGGAETQYF,TGTGCCAGCAGCCAAGAAAGACTGGGAACTAGCGGGGGGGCGGAGACCCAGTACTTC
.,.,TRBV6-6,TRBJ2-3,CASSYTRVTDTQYF,TGTGCCAGCAGTTACACCAGGGTAACAGATACGCAGTATTTT
TRBD2,.,TRBV27,TRBJ2-1,CASSPRTSYNEQFF,TGTGCCAGCAGTCCCCGGACTAGCTACAATGAGCAGTTCTTC
.,.,TRBV19,TRBJ1-1,CASSIILGMNTEAFF,TGTGCCAGTAGTATCATCCTGGGCATGAACACTGAAGCTTTCTTT
TRBD1,.,TRBV7-2,TRBJ2-7,CASSLRTGPTPYEQYF,TGTGCCAGCAGCCTACGGACAGGTCCTACCCCCTACGAGCAGTACTTC
.,.,TRBV27,TRBJ2-1,CASSFGTGDYNEQFF,TGTGCCAGCAGTTTCGGGACTGGGGACTACAATGAGCAGTTCTTC
.,once,TRBV7-9,TRBJ1-2,CASTGSNYGYTF,TGTGCCAGTACAGGCTCTAACTATGGCTACACCTTC
.,once,TRBV7-9,TRBJ2-3,CASSSGGRTGYPDTQYF,TGTGCCAGCAGCTCCGGGGGGAGGACAGGGTACCCAGATACGCAGTATTTT
TRBD1,.,TRBV11-3,TRBJ1-1,CASSRGTGPAFF,TGTGCCAGCAGCCGGGGGACAGGGCCGGCTTTCTTT
.,.,TRBV11-2,TRBJ2-5,CASSLNRPQETQYF,TGTGCCAGCAGCTTAAACAGGCCCCAAGAGACCCAGTACTTC
TRBD2,.,TRBV5-1,TRBJ2-1,CASSFSGSHNEQFF,TGCGCCAGCAGTTTTAGCGGGTCCCACAATGAGCAGTTCTTC
.,.,TRBV7-9,TRBJ2-1,CASSLVNYYNEQFF,TGTGCCAGCAGCTTAGTTAACTACTACAATGAGCAGTTCTTC
TRBD1,.,TRBV6-5,TRBJ1-1,CASSARTGGNTEAFF,TGTGCCAGCAGTGCGCGGACAGGGGGGAACACTGAAGCTTTCTTT
TRBD1,.,TRBV6-5,TRBJ2-7,CASSLQGSYEQYF,TGTGCCAGCAGTCTACAGGGGTCCTACGAGCAGTACTTC
TRBD1,.,TRBV19,TRBJ2-6,CASSTTGGTAGANVLTF,TGTGCCAGTAGTACGACAGGGGGCACTGCTGGGGCCAACGTCCTGACTTTC
.,once,TRBV6-6,TRBJ2-4,CASIPGFTGAKNIQYF,TGTGCCAGCATTCCAGGGTTTACTGGGGCCAAAAACATTCAGTACTTC
TRBD2,few,TRBV7-2,TRBJ2-1,CASSARPEASGENNEQFF,TGTGCCAGCAGCGCCCGCCCGGAGGCTAGCGGGGAGAACAATGAGCAGTTCTTC
.,.,TRBV2,TRBJ2-5,CASDRVMRQETQYF,TGTGCCAGCGATCGAGTGATGAGACAAGAGACCCAGTACTTC
.,.,TRBV5-6,TRBJ1-2,CASSWGSTYGGGTYGYTF,TGTGCCAGCAGCTGGGGATCGACATACGGTGGAGGGACTTATGGCTACACCTTC
.,.,TRBV19,TRBJ1-2,CASSIGRGFNYGYTF,TGTGCCAGTAGTATAGGCCGGGGGTTCAACTATGGCTACACCTTC
.,.,TRBV18,TRBJ1-3,CASSPLGQTGNTIYF,TGTGCCAGCTCACCACTCGGACAGACTGGAAACACCATATATTTT
.,.,TRBV18,TRBJ1-5,CASSPGGVGDQPQHF,TGTGCCAGCTCACCAGGGGGGGTAGGGGATCAGCCCCAGCATTTT
.,.,TRBV12-5,TRBJ2-3,CASGLAGSTDTQYF,TGTGCTAGTGGTTTGGCAGGTAGCACAGATACGCAGTATTTT
TRBD1,.,TRBV5-1,TRBJ1-1,CASRPQTGGGTEAFF,TGCGCCAGCAGACCTCAAACAGGGGGCGGAACTGAAGCTTTCTTT
TRBD1,.,TRBV4-3,TRBJ2-7,CASSQDLGTGIYEQYF,TGCGCCAGCAGCCAAGATCTTGGGACAGGGATCTACGAGCAGTACTTC
.,.,TRBV7-2,TRBJ2-7,CASSTSSQATYEQYF,TGTGCCAGCAGCACTTCGTCCCAGGCTACCTACGAGCAGTACTTC
TRBD2,.,TRBV7-9,TRBJ2-3,CASSKLAGNTDTQYF,TGTGCCAGCAGCAAACTAGCGGGGAACACAGATACGCAGTATTTT
.,.,TRBV4-1,TRBJ2-1,CASSLTDNRNLYNEQFF,TGCGCCAGCAGCCTCACAGACAACCGCAACTTATACAATGAGCAGTTCTTC
TRBD1,.,TRBV6-5,TRBJ1-4,CASSYSEGAKEKLFF,TGTGCCAGCAGTTACTCGGAGGGGGCAAAGGAAAAACTGTTTTTT
.,.,TRBV6-6,TRBJ2-4,CASSYSWLGGIAIQYF,TGTGCCAGCAGTTACTCGTGGCTAGGGGGTATAGCCATTCAGTACTTC
TRBD1,.,TRBV6-5,TRBJ1-1,CASSYLRDSSEAFF,TGTGCCAGCAGTTACCTCCGGGACAGCTCTGAAGCTTTCTTT
.,.,TRBV5-1,TRBJ1-5,CASSLLREAQPQHF,TGCGCCAGCAGCTTGCTCAGGGAGGCTCAGCCCCAGCATTTT
.,few,TRBV18,TRBJ1-5,CASTTGNFQPQHF,TGTGCCAGCACCACAGGGAATTTCCAGCCCCAGCATTTT
.,.,TRBV5-1,TRBJ1-6,CASSLTGSSANSPLHF,TGCGCCAGCAGCTTGACAGGGAGTTCGGCTAATTCACCCCTCCACTTT
.,.,TRBV19,TRBJ1-2,CASNPGSLINYGYTF,TGTGCCAGTAATCCAGGGTCCCTCATCAACTATGGCTACACCTTC